These 20 T cell receptor beta chains share one sample of origin, sequenced in a study of cytomegalovirus exposure and HLA in healthy donors. Use of 60 Vbeta and 13 Jbeta primers characterized the PCR. Measured with immunoSEQ multiplex PCR; TCRdb has only the in-frame clones, and not every one. This table has about 140,000 clones, 70% to 85% appearing once. Sequenced sample: PBMCs. The receptors stem from a man aged 25 to 40 in good health and CMV-seropositive.

This rearrangement joins TRBV6-5 to TRBJ2-4; D is undetermined. Trimming shortened V by 4 bases and J by 1 base, and 11 bases separated the two germline ends. The CDR3 length is 15 residues. In germline, CDR1 is MNHEY, CDR2 SVGAGI. The CDR3 loop is CASSSPTRAKNIQYF. The CDR3 DNA reads as TGTGCCAGCAGTTCTCCAACGAGGGCCAAAAACATTCAGTACTTC.

This sequence joins TRBV5-4 and TRBJ2-5; 9 bases match TRBD2. Germline CDR1 and CDR2: SGHNT and YYREEE (reference sequence). CDR3 size: 14 residues. V lost 3 bases, J lost 3 bases, and 3 bases stayed unmatched. The CDR3, as DNA: TGTGCCAGCAGCTCCCTAGCGGGGAAAGAGACCCAGTACTTC. Protein product: CASSSLAGKETQYF. Looking up the rest from reference TRBV5-4 and TRBJ2-5 gives the full variable domain: ETGVTQSPTHLIKTRGQQVTLRCSSQSGHNTVSWYQQALGQGPQFIFQYYREEENGRGNFPPRFSGLQFPNYSSELNVNALELDDSALYLCASSSLAGKETQYFGPGTRLLVL.

J is TRBJ2-7 and V is TRBV11-2; 9 bases agree with TRBD1. Germline V CDR1 and CDR2: SGHAT, FQNNGV. J lost 2 bases, V lost 5 bases, and 7 bases had no gene match. The CDR3 loop spans 15 amino acids. CDR3 sequence: CASSVLRDRAYEQYF. CDR3 nucleotides: TGTGCCAGCAGCGTTCTCAGGGACAGGGCCTACGAGCAGTACTTC.

This clone was seen more than once but under ten times. The chain couples TRBV9 to TRBJ1-2, with D hard to call. The ends were cut back, 2 bases at V and 7 bases at J, with 9 bases in the middle. The CDR3 runs 12 residues. CDR1 and CDR2 (germline): SGDLS, YYNGEE. The CDR3 loop reads CASSVNLGGYTF. The CDR3 nucleotides read TGTGCCAGCAGCGTTAACCTAGGTGGCTACACCTTC. The full variable domain, rest sourced from reference TRBV9 and TRBJ1-2, is DSGVTQTPKHLITATGQRVTLRCSPRSGDLSVYWYQQSLDQGLQFLIQYYNGEERAKGNILERFSAQQFPDLHSELNLSSLELGDSALYFCASSVNLGGYTFGSGTRLTVV.

V usage is TRBV2 and J usage is TRBJ2-3; D is ambiguous. This CDR3 region has 12 residues. CDR1 SNHLY and CDR2 FYNNEI come from the germline V gene. V was pared by 7 bases and J by 0 bases, with 5 bases between. The DNA of the CDR3 is TGTGCCAGCACCTACAGCACAGATACGCAGTATTTT. Its protein product is CASTYSTDTQYF.

The genes are TRBV28 and TRBJ1-6, with D unresolved. Germline CDR1 is MDHEN and CDR2 is SYDVKM. This CDR3 region has 18 residues. The V end lost 2 bases, the J end lost 0 bases, and 14 bases lay between the germline ends. CDR3 protein: CASSLPSAASSYNSPLHF. The CDR3, as DNA: TGTGCCAGCAGTTTACCCTCGGCAGCGAGCTCCTATAATTCACCCCTCCACTTT.

The chain uses TRBV7-9 and TRBJ1-3, with TRBD1 as a possible D gene (6 bases). Germline CDR1 reads SEHNR; CDR2 reads FQNEAQ (reference sequence). The ends were cut back, 4 bases at V and 8 bases at J, with 21 bases in the middle. There are 16 residues in the CDR3. CDR3 amino acids: CASSSGGTGLRDTIYF. For the CDR3, the DNA is TGTGCCAGCAGCTCGGGGGGCACGGGGCTTAGAGACACCATATATTTT.

Regarding this clone: This sample includes further DNA sequences coding for the same CDR3. The CDR3 sequence is CATSRDRGGTTNSPLHF. CDR3 nucleotide sequence: TGTGCCACCAGCAGAGATCGAGGCGGTACTACAAATTCACCCCTCCACTTT. This chain connects TRBV15 to TRBJ1-6; the D is unclear. Trimming left V 0 bases short and J 7 bases short, with 16 bases between. The CDR3 has 17 residues. Germline assignment: CDR1 LNHNV and CDR2 YYDKDF (reference sequence).

This rearrangement joins TRBV19 to TRBJ2-6, with 10 bases lining up with TRBD1. Germline V gene sequence: CDR1 LNHDA, CDR2 SQIVND (reference sequence). J lost 3 bases, V lost 4 bases, and 9 bases had no gene match. The CDR3 contains 18 residues. The CDR3 region has the DNA TGTGCCAGTAGTAGCCCTACCGGGACAGGGGTTGGGGCCAACGTCCTGACTTTC. It codes for CASSSPTGTGVGANVLTF.

The chain couples TRBV7-9 to TRBJ2-2, with TRBD2 identical over 8 bases. The CDR3 has 16 amino acids. The V gene end was trimmed by 5 bases and the J gene end by 0 bases; junction bases not matched to a gene: 5. CDR1 and CDR2 from the germline V gene are SEHNR and FQNEAQ (reference sequence). The CDR3 loop is CASSPRGGTNTGELFF. CDR3 in DNA: TGTGCCAGCAGCCCCCGGGGGGGGACGAACACCGGGGAGCTGTTTTTT.

The genes are TRBV27 and TRBJ2-1; tentatively, D is TRBD2 (6 bases). V was clipped by 1 base and J by 2 bases, with 15 bases between them. The germline V gene has CDR1 MNHEY and CDR2 SMNVEV (reference sequence). There are 17 residues in the CDR3. The CDR3 region is CASSLYGGLPTYNEQFF. CDR3 in DNA: TGTGCCAGCAGTTTATACGGGGGACTCCCTACCTACAATGAGCAGTTCTTC.

The J gene is TRBJ2-7, the V gene TRBV23-1, with 7 nucleotides matching TRBD1. TRBV23-1 is recorded as an ORF, its role being uncertain. Trimming at V came to 2 bases and at J to 1 base, leaving 32 bases not matched to a gene. The CDR3 consists of 24 residues. CDR3 region: CASSQAGTAQISIPSPHFSYEQYF. The CDR3 DNA reads as TGCGCCAGCAGTCAAGCCGGGACAGCGCAGATTTCTATCCCCAGTCCCCATTTTTCCTACGAGCAGTACTTC.

This chain connects TRBV15 to TRBJ2-6; unclear D gene. This CDR3 has 17 amino acids. V lost 1 base, J lost 0 bases, and 10 bases lay in between. CDR1 and CDR2 from the germline V gene are LNHNV and YYDKDF (reference sequence). Here the CDR3 reads CATSRVQTYSGANVLTF. The CDR3 region has the DNA TGTGCCACCAGCAGAGTACAGACATACTCTGGGGCCAACGTCCTGACTTTC.

This sequence joins TRBV28 and TRBJ1-2, with TRBD1 identical over 7 bases. The CDR3 length is 12 residues. Per germline, CDR1 MDHEN and CDR2 SYDVKM. Trimming cost V 7 bases and J 7 bases; bases outside gene matches: 6. The CDR3 region is CASNDRDRGYTF. In nucleotides, the CDR3 is TGTGCCAGCAATGACAGGGACCGTGGCTACACCTTC.

The V gene is TRBV6-6, the J gene TRBJ2-2, with D possibly matching TRBD2 (5 bases). The V and J ends lost 4 bases and 1 base respectively, with 10 bases between them. Germline CDR1 MNHNY, CDR2 SVGAGI (reference sequence). The CDR3 contains 15 residues. The CDR3 region has the DNA TGTGCCAGCAGTTCGACCGGGAAGAACACCGGGGAGCTGTTTTTT. Its translation: CASSSTGKNTGELFF.

The chain has TRBV29-1 and TRBJ1-1, with TRBD1 as a possible D gene (6 bases). In germline, CDR1 is SQVTM, CDR2 ANQGSEA. This CDR3 contains 12 residues. V was shortened by 3 bases and J by 4 bases, with 9 bases between the two germline ends. The CDR3 sequence: CSVDEGGTEAFF. As DNA, the CDR3 is TGCAGCGTTGACGAAGGGGGCACTGAAGCTTTCTTT. Full variable domain (outside the CDR3, taken from reference TRBV29-1 and TRBJ1-1): SAVISQKPSRDICQRGTSLTIQCQVDSQVTMMFWYRQQPGQSLTLIATANQGSEATYESGFVIDKFPISRPNLTFSTLTVSNMSPEDSSIYLCSVDEGGTEAFFGQGTRLTVV.

This clone was found a few times. The V gene is TRBV5-1, the J gene TRBJ1-1; 8 positions agree with TRBD1. The germline CDR1 and CDR2 sequences are SGHRS and YFSETQ. V gave up 0 bases and J gave up 2 bases; unmatched junction bases: 3. The CDR3 runs 15 residues. For the CDR3, the DNA is TGCGCCAGCAGCTTGGTGGCAGGGGGCAACACTGAAGCTTTCTTT. Amino acids: CASSLVAGGNTEAFF.

The rearrangement joins TRBV7-9 to TRBJ2-1; D gene uncertain. The CDR3 extends over 11 amino acids. V dropped 5 bases and J dropped 4 bases, with 3 bases sitting between them. Germline assignment: CDR1 SEHNR and CDR2 FQNEAQ (reference sequence). In nucleotides, the CDR3 is TGTGCCAGCAGCCGGTACAATGAGCAGTTCTTC. As protein: CASSRYNEQFF.

V and J are TRBV10-3 and TRBJ2-1; 9 bases line up with TRBD1. V lost 3 bases, J lost 3 bases, and 3 bases stayed unmatched. The germline CDR1 and CDR2 sequences are ENHRY and SYGVKD. The CDR3 spans 15 residues. The CDR3 sequence: CAISDSTGGYNEQFF. The CDR3 DNA follows: TGTGCCATCAGTGATTCGACAGGGGGCTACAATGAGCAGTTCTTC.

This chain joins TRBV28 and TRBJ2-2, with D perhaps TRBD2 (5 bases). The CDR3 runs to 14 residues. Germline CDR1 reads MDHEN; CDR2 reads SYDVKM. Trimming stripped 10 bases from V and 5 bases from J, with 17 bases between. The CDR3 is CATNSLTGTGELFF. CDR3 in DNA: TGTGCCACCAACTCCCTCACGGGGACCGGGGAGCTGTTTTTT.